This T cell receptor (beta chain) appears in the sequencing data of a study of identical twins. Concerning this clonotype itself: Its target is unknown.

This CDR3 contains 13 residues. V was cut by 6 bases and J by 4 bases, with 10 bases left in between. Study-wide findings and caveats: Conclusions were based on cross-sectional statistical analysis, without following the same donors. The presence of invariant MAIT and iNKT cells could partly confound analyses of zero-insertion sequences. Out-of-frame alpha sequences common to twins exhibited an excess of low generation probability.

MiXCR, applied by TCRdb to the 5' RACE reads, yields one record per CDR3 protein. Here the sample spans about 730,000 distinct CDR3 sequences, about 20% being singletons. Separately, the same data were catalogued under a study of T cells expressing NK-cell markers. That work contributes: Just one sequenced donor of eight was HCMV-seronegative, while seven were seropositive.

The sample was PBMCs. This receptor was identified in a woman aged 18 to 35 in good health. V gene TRBV12-3 or TRBV12-4 combines with J gene TRBJ1-5, with a possible D match to TRBD1 (5 bases). The CDR3 here is CASRRGRNQPQHF. CDR3 nucleotides: TGTGCCAGCAGAAGGGGCCGGAATCAGCCCCAGCATTTT.